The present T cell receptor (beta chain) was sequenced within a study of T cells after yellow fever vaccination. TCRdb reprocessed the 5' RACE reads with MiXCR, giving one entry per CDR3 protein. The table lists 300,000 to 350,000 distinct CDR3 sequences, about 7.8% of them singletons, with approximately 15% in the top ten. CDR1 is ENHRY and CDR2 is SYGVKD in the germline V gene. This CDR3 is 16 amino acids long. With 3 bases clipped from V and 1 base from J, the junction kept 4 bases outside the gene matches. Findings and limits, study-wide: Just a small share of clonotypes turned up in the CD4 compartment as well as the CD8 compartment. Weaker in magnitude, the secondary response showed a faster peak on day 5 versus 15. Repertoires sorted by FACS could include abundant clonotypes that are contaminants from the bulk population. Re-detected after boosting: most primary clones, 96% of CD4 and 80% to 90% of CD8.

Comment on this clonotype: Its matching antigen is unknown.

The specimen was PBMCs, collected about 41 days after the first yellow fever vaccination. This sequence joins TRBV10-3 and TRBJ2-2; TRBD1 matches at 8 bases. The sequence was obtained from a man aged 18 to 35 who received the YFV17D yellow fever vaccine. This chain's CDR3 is CAISEAGTGNTGELFF. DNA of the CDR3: TGTGCCATCAGTGAAGCCGGGACAGGGAACACCGGGGAGCTGTTTTTT.